What follows are 28 T cell receptor beta chains derived from one specimen sequenced in a study of T-cell memory formation after mild COVID-19. TCRdb called the 5' RACE reads again in MiXCR, with one record for every CDR3 protein. The data contain about 270,000 distinct CDR3 sequences, 15% to 20% of them seen just once; the ten biggest clones take up roughly 23%. The sample taken for sequencing was PBMCs or a T cell subset sorted from them (not recorded which). The receptors derive from a man aged 18 to 35 who had mild COVID-19 (a few samples of this study predate the infection). Cell type and time point are not known.

CDR3 sequence reads: CASSYSLGSYNEQFF. The CDR3, as DNA: TGTGCCAGCAGTTACTCGTTAGGGTCCTACAATGAGCAGTTCTTC. V is TRBV6-5 and J is TRBJ2-1; D not resolved. Trimming took off 0 bases at V and 1 base at J, with 7 bases between the two ends. Germline lookup yields CDR1 MNHEY and CDR2 SVGAGI. This CDR3 comprises 15 residues.

The chain has TRBV11-2 and TRBJ2-1; D may be TRBD2 (5 bases). Trimming pared 0 bases from V and 6 bases from J, leaving 12 bases between. Germline V gene sequence: CDR1 SGHAT, CDR2 FQNNGV. The CDR3 spans 15 residues. The CDR3 reads CASSLEPGGSNEQFF. The CDR3 bases are TGTGCCAGCAGCTTAGAACCCGGAGGTTCCAATGAGCAGTTCTTC.

This clonotype appeared many times. The chain employs TRBV5-1 and TRBJ2-1, with D hard to call. This CDR3 is built from 14 residues. CDR1 and CDR2 from the germline V gene are SGHRS and YFSETQ. V was clipped by 0 bases and J by 7 bases, with 11 bases between them. The CDR3 DNA reads TGCGCCAGCAGCTTGGGTGGCCTGGGAAATGAGCAGTTCTTC. Its translation: CASSLGGLGNEQFF.

The table lists this clonotype with a few counts. The genes are TRBV28 and TRBJ1-4, with D perhaps matching TRBD1 (6 bases). The CDR3 is 15 residues long. The V gene lost 5 bases and the J gene lost 6 bases, with 16 bases spanning the gap. Germline CDR1 and CDR2: MDHEN and SYDVKM. Here the CDR3 DNA reads TGTGCCAGCAGTCCACAGGGATCGGCCTATGAAAAACTGTTTTTT. Translating it yields CASSPQGSAYEKLFF. Variable domain in full (rest from reference TRBV28 and TRBJ1-4): DVKVTQSSRYLVKRTGEKVFLECVQDMDHENMFWYRQDPGLGLRLIYFSYDVKMKEKGDIPEGYSVSREKKERFSLILESASTNQTSMYLCASSPQGSAYEKLFFGSGTQLSVL.

In regard to this clonotype: Just one base apart from a much larger clone, this may be a read error. The chain couples TRBV6-5 to TRBJ2-2, with D possibly TRBD1 on 7 matching bases. V was shortened by 6 bases and J by 7 bases, with 12 bases between the two germline ends. This CDR3 contains 13 residues. In germline, CDR1 is MNHEY, CDR2 SVGAGI. In DNA form, the CDR3 reads TGTGCCAGCAGCCCAGGGGGGATCGGGGAGCTGTTTTTT. Amino acids: CASSPGGIGELFF.

This clonotype was observed a few times. This chain links TRBV7-9 with TRBJ2-3; D is perhaps TRBD2 (5 bases). The V and J ends lost 7 bases and 4 bases respectively, with 21 bases between them. The CDR3 is 16 amino acids. Germline lookup yields CDR1 SEHNR and CDR2 FQNEAQ (reference sequence). CDR3 nucleotides: TGTGCCAGCATCCATAAAGGAGAGGGAGAGGCAGATACGCAGTATTTT. Translated, it gives CASIHKGEGEADTQYF. Full variable domain (missing parts from reference TRBV7-9 and TRBJ2-3): DTGVSQNPRHKITKRGQNVTFRCDPISEHNRLYWYRQTLGQGPEFLTYFQNEAQLEKSRLLSDRFSAERPKGSFSTLEIQRTEQGDSAMYLCASIHKGEGEADTQYFGPGTRLTVL.

This clonotype has more than one count but fewer than ten. This chain joins TRBV5-6 and TRBJ2-1, with D unclear. CDR3 length: 12 amino acids. The ends were cut back, 4 bases at V and 7 bases at J, with 9 bases in the middle. The germline V gene encodes CDR1 SGHDT and CDR2 YYEEEE. CDR3 nucleotide sequence: TGTGCCAGCAGCCGACTTGATAATGAGCAGTTCTTC. Protein sequence: CASSRLDNEQFF.

The genes are TRBV10-3 and TRBJ1-5; perhaps TRBD1 as D (5 bases). This CDR3 contains 17 residues. Germline V gene data show CDR1 as ENHRY and CDR2 as SYGVKD. The V gene lost 6 bases and the J gene lost 3 bases, with 21 bases spanning the gap. This chain's CDR3 is CAIRSGVGATLNQPQHF. For the CDR3, the DNA is TGTGCCATCAGATCCGGGGTCGGGGCCACCCTCAATCAGCCCCAGCATTTT.

The V gene is TRBV9, the J gene TRBJ2-7; D is uncertain. Germline-derived CDR1 and CDR2 are SGDLS and YYNGEE. The CDR3 contains 16 residues. V lost 2 bases and J lost 3, with 18 bases in between. CDR3 coding DNA: TGTGCCAGCAGCGTGGAAAGTGTGCAGATGGGCTACGAGCAGTACTTC. Encoded protein: CASSVESVQMGYEQYF.

This chain joins TRBV6-2 or TRBV6-3 and TRBJ2-5, with D uncertain. The CDR3 is 12 amino acids. Germline V CDR1 and CDR2: MNHEY, SVGEGT. The V and J ends lost 6 bases and 5 bases respectively, with 10 bases between them. As DNA, the CDR3 is TGTGCCAGCAGAAAATCCATGGAGACCCAGTACTTC. This codes for CASRKSMETQYF.

This clonotype was observed a few times. This rearrangement joins TRBV20-1 to TRBJ2-7; 7 bases match TRBD2. The length of the CDR3 is 14 residues. The ends lost 0 bases at V and 3 bases at J; junction bases unmatched: 5. Per germline, CDR1 DFQATT and CDR2 SNEGSKA (reference sequence). The CDR3, as DNA: TGCAGTGCTAGAGATCGTGGGGGGGGCTACGAGCAGTACTTC. Translating gives CSARDRGGGYEQYF.

This clonotype was seen a handful of times. This chain links TRBV6-5 with TRBJ1-5; weak D call: TRBD1 (5 bases). The ends were cut back, 0 bases at V and 6 bases at J, with 9 bases in the middle. CDR1 is MNHEY, CDR2 SVGAGI, per germline. The CDR3 is 14 amino acids. CDR3 coding DNA: TGTGCCAGCAGTTACTCAGGCGACAGTCAGCCCCAGCATTTT. It translates to CASSYSGDSQPQHF.

This clonotype was observed a few times. The chain links TRBV28 to TRBJ1-2; perhaps TRBD1 as D (6 bases). This CDR3 comprises 14 residues. Trimming left V 3 bases short and J 6 bases short, with 14 bases between. CDR1 is MDHEN, CDR2 SYDVKM, per germline. The CDR3, as DNA: TGTGCCAGCAGTTTTTTGGACAGAACAAATGGCTACACCTTC. Protein sequence: CASSFLDRTNGYTF.

This clonotype was recorded at least ten times. J is TRBJ2-3 and V is TRBV5-1, with D unresolved. The V end lost 0 bases, the J end lost 5 bases, and 7 bases lay between the germline ends. CDR3 length equals 13 residues. From germline, CDR1 is SGHRS and CDR2 YFSETQ. This CDR3 is CASSLAPLDTQYF. The CDR3 coding sequence is TGCGCCAGCAGCTTGGCCCCGTTAGATACGCAGTATTTT.

V usage is TRBV4-1 and J usage is TRBJ2-5, with D uncertain. The CDR3 covers 13 residues. In germline, CDR1 is MGHRA, CDR2 YSYEKL. V was clipped by 0 bases and J by 6 bases, with 8 bases between them. This CDR3 is CASSQDGRQTQYF. Written as DNA, the CDR3 is TGCGCCAGCAGCCAAGATGGCCGTCAGACCCAGTACTTC.

This clonotype was observed a few times. This sequence joins TRBV12-3 or TRBV12-4 and TRBJ2-1; perhaps TRBD1 as D (5 bases). The CDR3 loop spans 14 amino acids. Trimming stripped 0 bases from V and 4 bases from J, with 7 bases between. The CDR3 DNA follows: TGTGCCAGCAGTTTAGCGCAGGGTTACAATGAGCAGTTCTTC. It yields the protein CASSLAQGYNEQFF.

This chain uses TRBV9 with TRBJ2-5, with D perhaps given as TRBD1 or TRBD2 (5 bases each). The CDR3 spans 15 residues. With 0 bases removed from V and 4 bases from J, the gap between germline ends came to 13 bases. CDR1 and CDR2 (germline): SGDLS, YYNGEE. The CDR3 sequence is CASSVAGGSGETQYF. DNA of the CDR3: TGTGCCAGCAGCGTAGCTGGGGGATCCGGAGAGACCCAGTACTTC.

The chain carries TRBV15 and TRBJ1-5, with 9 bases that match TRBD1. CDR3 length: 15 amino acids. The V gene's germline CDR1 is LNHNV and CDR2 YYDKDF (reference sequence). With 5 bases clipped from V and 3 bases from J, the junction kept 5 bases outside the gene matches. The CDR3 region has the DNA TGTGCCACCAGCCGGGACAGGGAGGCCAATCAGCCCCAGCATTTT. It encodes CATSRDREANQPQHF.

This chain joins TRBV20-1 and TRBJ2-1; 8 bases map to TRBD2. The CDR3 loop spans 17 amino acids. CDR1 is DFQATT and CDR2 is SNEGSKA in the germline V gene (reference sequence). After removal of 1 base from V and 10 bases from J, the junction contained 18 bases not matched to a gene. The CDR3 DNA reads as TGCAGTGCTAGAGCCCTAGCGGGCGGCCCCTATGAAGTGGAGCAGTTCTTC. Encoded protein: CSARALAGGPYEVEQFF.

In its sample, this clonotype was seen a few times. This chain links TRBV6-1 with TRBJ1-2, with TRBD1 matching 11 bases. CDR3 length: 15 amino acids. From germline, CDR1 is MNHNS and CDR2 SASEGT. V was clipped by 7 bases and J by 1 base; unmatched bases: 5. CDR3 nucleotides: TGTGCCAGCACAAAAGGGACAGGGGGTAACTATGGCTACACCTTC. Protein sequence: CASTKGTGGNYGYTF.

V is TRBV27 and J is TRBJ1-6; D gene unclear. CDR3 size: 13 residues. V lost 2 bases and J 9 bases, leaving 8 bases between the germline ends. Germline loops: CDR1 MNHEY, CDR2 SMNVEV (reference sequence). The CDR3 sequence: CASSLPSGSPLHF. In DNA, the CDR3 is TGTGCCAGCAGTTTACCGTCCGGTTCACCCCTCCACTTT.

The J gene is TRBJ2-4, the V gene TRBV11-2; 7 nucleotides match TRBD2. V lost 5 bases, J lost 7 bases, and 5 bases stayed unmatched. Germline CDR1 is SGHAT and CDR2 is FQNNGV. This CDR3 is built from 13 residues. CDR3 in DNA: TGTGCCAGCAGCCAGGCCGGGGGGAACATTCAGTACTTC. This sequence encodes CASSQAGGNIQYF.

The chain couples TRBV29-1 to TRBJ1-4; the match to TRBD1 covers 7 bases. With 5 bases clipped from V and 3 bases from J, the junction kept 12 bases outside the gene matches. The germline V gene encodes CDR1 SQVTM and CDR2 ANQGSEA. The CDR3 sequence is 16 residues long. The CDR3 DNA is TGCAGCGTTCGAGGGGGCGTTTCGGAGGCTAATGAAAAACTGTTTTTT. Protein: CSVRGGVSEANEKLFF. Drawing the rest from reference TRBV29-1 and TRBJ1-4, the complete variable domain is SAVISQKPSRDICQRGTSLTIQCQVDSQVTMMFWYRQQPGQSLTLIATANQGSEATYESGFVIDKFPISRPNLTFSTLTVSNMSPEDSSIYLCSVRGGVSEANEKLFFGSGTQLSVL.

Only a few counts were recorded for this clonotype. The genes are TRBV28 and TRBJ2-7, with 10 bases aligning to TRBD2. V lost 5 bases to trimming and J lost 4 bases; unmatched junction nucleotides: 8. The CDR3 runs 15 residues. Germline lookup yields CDR1 MDHEN and CDR2 SYDVKM. The CDR3 nucleotides are TGTGCCAGCAGTCCCGGGTCTAGCGGGGGATACGAGCAGTACGTC. It yields the protein CASSPGSSGGYEQYV.

The chain has TRBV11-2 and TRBJ2-4; the match to TRBD1 covers 10 bases. V was pared by 5 bases and J by 5 bases, with 3 bases of the junction left unmatched. Per germline, CDR1 SGHAT and CDR2 FQNNGV. The CDR3 totals 14 residues. CDR3 DNA sequence: TGTGCCAGCAGCCCTGGACAGGGGGAAAACATTCAGTACTTC. Protein: CASSPGQGENIQYF. Based on the CDR3 plus reference TRBV11-2 and TRBJ2-4, the full variable domain is EAGVAQSPRYKIIEKRQSVAFWCNPISGHATLYWYQQILGQGPKLLIQFQNNGVVDDSQLPKDRFSAERLKGVDSTLKIQPAKLEDSAVYLCASSPGQGENIQYFGAGTRLSVL.

The chain joins TRBV5-5 to TRBJ2-6; D is possibly TRBD2 (6 bases). The CDR3 is made up of 16 amino acids. Germline CDR1 SGHKS, CDR2 YYEKEE (reference sequence). V lost 0 bases and J lost 2, with 9 bases in between. CDR3 coding DNA: TGTGCCAGCAGCTTGGCCGGGGGACCTGGGGCCAACGTCCTGACTTTC. Amino acid sequence: CASSLAGGPGANVLTF.

As concerns this clonotype: A much larger clone is a single base away; this may be a read error. The chain uses TRBV7-9 and TRBJ2-2; no definite D call. This CDR3 region has 15 residues. Trimming left V 3 bases short and J 2 bases short, with 10 bases between. CDR1 is SEHNR, CDR2 FQNEAQ, per germline (reference sequence). The CDR3 sequence is CASSFSIINTGELFF. DNA of the CDR3: TGTGCCAGCAGCTTTAGTATTATCAACACCGGGGAGCTGTTTTTT.

This clonotype was seen only a few times. The CDR3 DNA reads as TGCGCCAGCAGCTTGTGGCTAGCCCTCGTCACAGATACGCAGTATTTT. It codes for CASSLWLALVTDTQYF. This chain connects TRBV5-1 to TRBJ2-3; D perhaps matches TRBD2 (5 bases). CDR1 is SGHRS and CDR2 is YFSETQ in the germline V gene. There are 16 residues in the CDR3. With 1 base removed from V and 2 bases from J, the gap between germline ends came to 14 bases.